The 30 T cell receptor beta chains given below trace back to one sample, sequenced in a study of regulatory T cells in long-lasting Graves disease. CDR3-region Arm-PCR and iRepertoire HTBI primers produced the TCR beta libraries. TCRdb used MiXCR to reprocess the multiplex PCR reads, holding one entry per CDR3 protein. The sample holds 250,000 to 300,000 distinct CDR3 sequences, 15% to 20% seen once. Time point denoted: newly diagnosed GD, antithyroid drugs for less than 3 months. After RNA was extracted from PBMCs, the TCR library was made from it. The sample was also linked to a second study, of T cells in Graves' hyperthyroidism and ophthalmopathy.

Material: peripheral blood mononuclear cells (PBMCs), obtained at new diagnosis, from a patient treated with antithyroid drugs. These receptors originate from a woman aged 30 to 39 with Graves disease.

This clonotype was counted many times. The genes are TRBV3-1 and TRBJ1-3; TRBD1 matches at 9 bases. The CDR3 totals 16 residues. J was trimmed by 0 bases and V by 4 bases; bases with no gene match: 4. The germline V gene has CDR1 LGHDT and CDR2 YNNKEL (reference sequence). CDR3 nucleotides: TGTGCCAGCAGCCTAAGGACAGGGGCCTCTGGAAACACCATATATTTT. Translated: CASSLRTGASGNTIYF.

This clonotype was counted ten times or more. The chain joins TRBV9 to TRBJ1-3; maybe TRBD1 (5 bases). CDR3 length: 15 amino acids. Per the germline V gene, CDR1 is SGDLS and CDR2 is YYNGEE. V lost 3 bases and J 4 bases, leaving 14 bases between the germline ends. This CDR3 reads CASSDRLSGGNTIYF. CDR3 in DNA: TGTGCCAGCAGCGACCGACTTTCAGGGGGAAACACCATATATTTT.

This clonotype was picked up many times. V is TRBV11-2 and J is TRBJ2-7; D is unclear. This CDR3 contains 12 residues. The germline V gene encodes CDR1 SGHAT and CDR2 FQNNGV. V shed 5 bases and J shed 0 bases, with 5 bases lying between them. The chain's CDR3 is CASSLSSYEQYF. The CDR3 DNA is TGTGCCAGCAGCCTTAGCTCCTACGAGCAGTACTTC.

V and J are TRBV6-1 and TRBJ2-7; TRBD2 agrees at 15 bases. Germline CDR1 is MNHNS and CDR2 is SASEGT. V was pared by 6 bases and J by 2 bases, with 8 bases of the junction left unmatched. The CDR3 covers 17 residues. The CDR3 coding sequence is TGTGCCAGCAGAGGGGGACTAGCGGGGGGATCACCCTACGAGCAGTACTTC. It is translated as CASRGGLAGGSPYEQYF.

A single count supports this clonotype. The rearrangement uses TRBV27 and TRBJ2-7; D is ambiguous. CDR1 and CDR2 (germline): MNHEY, SMNVEV (reference sequence). The ends were cut back, 6 bases at V and 5 bases at J, with 8 bases in the middle. This CDR3 has 11 amino acids. CDR3 nucleotide sequence: TGTGCCAGCAGGTACAGAGACGAGCAGTACTTC. As protein: CASRYRDEQYF.

This clonotype was seen ten or more times. This chain connects TRBV2 to TRBJ1-5, with 8 bases lining up with TRBD1. The CDR3 is 14 residues long. With V trimmed by 8 bases and J by 0 bases, 3 bases remained unmatched. Germline V CDR1 and CDR2: SNHLY, FYNNEI. The CDR3 region has the DNA TGTGCCAGCGAACAGGGGGATAGCAATCAGCCCCAGCATTTT. Residues: CASEQGDSNQPQHF.

This clonotype was found a few times. This could be a read error, since a much larger clone is one nucleotide away. The V gene is TRBV12-3 or TRBV12-4, the J gene TRBJ1-2, with no clear D. This CDR3 is built from 14 residues. Trimming took off 4 bases at V and 7 bases at J, with 16 bases between the two ends. The CDR3 protein is CASSSGGVQSGYTF. The CDR3 region has the DNA TGTGCCAGCAGTTCGGGTGGGGTCCAGTCTGGCTACACCTTC.

This clonotype was counted many times. The chain couples TRBV7-9 to TRBJ1-4, with no clear D. Trimming shortened V by 7 bases and J by 3 bases, and 21 bases separated the two germline ends. Germline-derived CDR1 and CDR2 are SEHNR and FQNEAQ (reference sequence). The CDR3 length is 17 residues. CDR3 residues: CASTPAGGALSNEKLFF. DNA for the CDR3: TGTGCCAGCACTCCCGCTGGCGGAGCGCTGTCTAATGAAAAACTGTTTTTT.

This clonotype was detected many times. This sequence joins TRBV29-1 and TRBJ1-4; TRBD1 matches 9 bases. The length of the CDR3 is 13 residues. The V segment lost 6 bases and the J segment 8 bases; nucleotides outside the gene matches: 7. Germline V gives CDR1 SQVTM, CDR2 ANQGSEA. Here the CDR3 reads CSVEGQGGEKLFF. The DNA for the CDR3 is TGCAGCGTGGAGGGACAGGGAGGGGAAAAACTGTTTTTT.

Many counts were recorded for this clonotype. This rearrangement joins TRBV10-2 to TRBJ1-1; D call uncertain. The CDR3 contains 15 residues. Trimming took off 4 bases at V and 2 bases at J, with 14 bases between the two ends. CDR1 and CDR2 (germline): WSHSY, SAAADI. CDR3 amino acids: CASSGRRGRNTEAFF. CDR3 in DNA: TGCGCCAGCAGTGGACGGAGAGGCAGAAACACTGAAGCTTTCTTT.

At least ten counts were recorded for this clonotype. The CDR3 nucleotides read TGTGCCAGCTTACGTAGTATTACTAGCAATCAGCCCCAGCATTTT. It specifies CASLRSITSNQPQHF. The chain combines TRBV5-8 with TRBJ1-5, with D unclear. Deletions cut 7 bases from V and 0 bases from J, with 14 bases between. The CDR3 is 15 amino acids. Germline V gene data show CDR1 as SGHTS and CDR2 as YDEGEE.

The chain couples TRBV12-3 or TRBV12-4 to TRBJ1-5, with 9 bases identical to TRBD1. V gave up 6 bases and J gave up 4 bases; unmatched junction bases: 4. The CDR3 sequence is 14 residues long. The CDR3 region has the DNA TGTGCCAGCAGGGGGACAGGGATGAATCAGCCCCAGCATTTT. Protein: CASRGTGMNQPQHF.

This clonotype was seen at least ten times. This chain uses TRBV6-5 with TRBJ2-5; maybe TRBD2 (5 bases). CDR1 and CDR2 from the germline V gene are MNHEY and SVGAGI. The ends were cut back, 0 bases at V and 5 bases at J, with 10 bases in the middle. The CDR3 contains 14 residues. The CDR3 loop is CASSYSMGVETQYF. The DNA for the CDR3 is TGTGCCAGCAGTTACTCGATGGGAGTGGAGACCCAGTACTTC.

This clonotype was seen many times. The V call is TRBV4-1, the J call TRBJ1-6; 8 bases are a match to TRBD1. Germline V lookup: CDR1 MGHRA, CDR2 YSYEKL. This CDR3 region has 14 residues. The ends lost 5 bases at V and 7 bases at J; junction bases unmatched: 4. The CDR3 here is CASSLGQVNSPLHF. The CDR3, as DNA: TGCGCCAGCAGCTTGGGACAGGTGAATTCACCCCTCCACTTT.

This clonotype was detected ten times or more. The genes are TRBV7-9 and TRBJ1-4; D uncertain. Looked up from germline, CDR1 is SEHNR and CDR2 is FQNEAQ (reference sequence). With 5 bases removed from V and 10 bases from J, the gap between germline ends came to 29 bases. The CDR3 is 18 residues long. DNA of the CDR3: TGTGCCAGCAGCACCCGACAATTTCCATCCCAACCGGGCAGAAAACTGTTTTTT. Its protein product is CASSTRQFPSQPGRKLFF.

Remarks on this clonotype: With a much larger clone just one base away, this may be a read error. The V and J genes are TRBV6-9 and TRBJ2-7; D tentatively reads TRBD1 or TRBD2 (5 bases each). This CDR3 comprises 16 residues. Germline V gives CDR1 MNHGY, CDR2 SVAAGI. This CDR3 reads CANSLSGALSTYEQYF. The CDR3 DNA follows: TGTGCCAACAGTTTGTCCGGGGCCTTATCTACCTACGAGCAGTACTTC.

This clonotype was observed at least ten times. The chain couples TRBV28 to TRBJ1-2; D possibly corresponds to TRBD1 (5 bases). V lost 2 bases and J lost 8, with 15 bases in between. In germline, CDR1 is MDHEN, CDR2 SYDVKM. The CDR3 length is 14 residues. The CDR3 loop is CASSLVLDNLGYTF. CDR3 DNA: TGTGCCAGCAGTTTAGTTCTGGACAACCTCGGCTACACCTTC.

This clonotype was counted between two and nine times. The V call is TRBV10-3, the J call TRBJ1-1; 8 nucleotides match TRBD1. V trimming: 3 bases; J trimming: 8 bases; junction bases outside the gene matches: 5. Germline-derived CDR1 and CDR2 are ENHRY and SYGVKD. The CDR3 loop spans 13 amino acids. This chain's CDR3 is CAISEVDREEAFF. In nucleotides, the CDR3 is TGTGCCATCAGTGAAGTGGACAGGGAAGAAGCTTTCTTT.

This clonotype was recorded at least ten times. The chain recombines TRBV2 with TRBJ1-5; D might be TRBD1 (5 bases). This CDR3 is built from 14 residues. Trimming took off 4 bases at V and 4 bases at J, with 11 bases between the two ends. Germline values: CDR1 SNHLY, CDR2 FYNNEI. Here the CDR3 reads CASSADRQNQPQHF. CDR3 nucleotide sequence: TGTGCCAGCAGTGCAGACAGACAAAATCAGCCCCAGCATTTT.

Note on this clonotype: A much larger clone lies one base from this, so it may be a read error. The rearrangement links TRBV6-2 or TRBV6-3 to TRBJ2-1; tentatively, D is TRBD1 (5 bases). Looked up from germline, CDR1 is MNHEY and CDR2 is SVGEGT. This CDR3 region has 15 residues. Trimming removed 5 bases at V and 8 bases at J, with 19 bases between. CDR3 DNA: TGTGCCAGCAGTACCACAGGAACCTCCGGCTATGAGCAGTTCTTC. Translated: CASSTTGTSGYEQFF.

This clonotype was found a few times. The genes are TRBV5-1 and TRBJ1-2; D is possibly TRBD1 (5 bases). Trimming took 3 bases from V and 10 from J, leaving 22 bases between them. Germline V gene data show CDR1 as SGHRS and CDR2 as YFSETQ. This CDR3 is built from 15 residues. Written as DNA, the CDR3 is TGCGCCAGCAGCTCATTCCCCTCCGGGACCCCTTCCTACACCTTC. Protein: CASSSFPSGTPSYTF.

This chain's CDR3 is CASSIPGINYGYTF. In DNA, the CDR3 is TGTGCCAGTAGTATCCCTGGGATTAACTATGGCTACACCTTC. The J gene is TRBJ1-2, the V gene TRBV19; D remains ambiguous. This CDR3 is 14 amino acids long. The V gene's germline CDR1 is LNHDA and CDR2 SQIVND (reference sequence). The V end was cut by 3 bases, the J end by 1 base, with 9 bases between.

This clonotype was recorded at least ten times. V is TRBV7-9 and J is TRBJ2-7; TRBD2 matches 8 bases. Germline V CDR1 and CDR2: SEHNR, FQNEAQ (reference sequence). This CDR3 spans 15 amino acids. Trimming took 1 base from V and 0 from J; bases not matched to a gene: 2. This chain's CDR3 is CASSLGGTSSYEQYF. The CDR3 coding sequence is TGTGCCAGCAGCTTAGGTGGGACTAGCTCCTACGAGCAGTACTTC.

The chain is built from TRBV20-1 and TRBJ1-5; 8 bases line up with TRBD1. This CDR3 spans 13 amino acids. Germline-derived CDR1 and CDR2 are DFQATT and SNEGSKA (reference sequence). With V trimmed by 4 bases and J by 6 bases, 5 bases remained unmatched. The CDR3 region has the DNA TGCAGTGCTACGACAGGGGCCGGTCAGCCCCAGCATTTT. Residues: CSATTGAGQPQHF.

This clonotype was observed at least ten times. This rearrangement joins TRBV18 to TRBJ2-1, with TRBD1 as a possible D gene (6 bases). V lost 1 base and J 5 bases, leaving 12 bases between the germline ends. Germline CDR1 KGHSH, CDR2 LQKENI. The CDR3 spans 15 residues. Written as DNA, the CDR3 is TGTGCCAGCTCACCACGCGAGGACAGCAACAATGAGCAGTTCTTC. Its protein is CASSPREDSNNEQFF.

The chain is built from TRBV28 and TRBJ2-7, with D perhaps matching TRBD2 (5 bases). Per the germline V gene, CDR1 is MDHEN and CDR2 is SYDVKM. CDR3 length: 14 residues. The germline V and J ends were trimmed by 2 bases and 4 bases, with 12 bases remaining between them. In nucleotides, the CDR3 is TGTGCCAGCAGTTTAGGAAGCGGAGAATACGAGCAGTACTTC. It is translated as CASSLGSGEYEQYF.

This clonotype was counted ten times or more. The CDR3 DNA reads as TGCGCCAGTCAGCGGGGGGGCACCGGGGAGCTGTTTTTT. It is translated as CASQRGGTGELFF. The chain joins TRBV4-1 to TRBJ2-2; 10 nucleotides line up with TRBD2. Trimming took 9 bases from V and 4 from J; bases not matched to a gene: 2. Germline CDR1 is MGHRA and CDR2 is YSYEKL. CDR3 length: 13 amino acids.

The rearrangement links TRBV20-1 to TRBJ2-3, with 8 bases aligning to TRBD2. This CDR3 region has 13 residues. Trimming cost V 4 bases and J 11 bases; bases outside gene matches: 11. Per germline, CDR1 DFQATT and CDR2 SNEGSKA (reference sequence). The CDR3 here is CSAISGGLNMQYF. As DNA, the CDR3 is TGCAGTGCTATCTCGGGGGGGTTGAATATGCAGTATTTT.

This clonotype was seen more than once but under ten times. This chain links TRBV11-2 with TRBJ2-1; weak D call: TRBD2 (5 bases). Trimming shortened V by 3 bases and J by 0 bases, and 9 bases separated the two germline ends. The germline gives CDR1 SGHAT, CDR2 FQNNGV. The CDR3 consists of 15 residues. The CDR3, as DNA: TGTGCCAGCAGCTTGAGGGAGAACTCCTACAATGAGCAGTTCTTC. Translation: CASSLRENSYNEQFF. Full variable domain (outside the CDR3, taken from reference TRBV11-2 and TRBJ2-1): EAGVAQSPRYKIIEKRQSVAFWCNPISGHATLYWYQQILGQGPKLLIQFQNNGVVDDSQLPKDRFSAERLKGVDSTLKIQPAKLEDSAVYLCASSLRENSYNEQFFGPGTRLTVL.

This clonotype came up many times. This rearrangement joins TRBV5-1 to TRBJ2-2; D may be TRBD2 (6 bases). Trimming left V 0 bases short and J 2 bases short, with 11 bases between. This CDR3 has 16 residues. Germline-derived CDR1 and CDR2 are SGHRS and YFSETQ. CDR3 DNA sequence: TGCGCCAGCAGCTTGGCGGGGGTGAGCAACACCGGGGAGCTGTTTTTT. The encoded protein is CASSLAGVSNTGELFF.